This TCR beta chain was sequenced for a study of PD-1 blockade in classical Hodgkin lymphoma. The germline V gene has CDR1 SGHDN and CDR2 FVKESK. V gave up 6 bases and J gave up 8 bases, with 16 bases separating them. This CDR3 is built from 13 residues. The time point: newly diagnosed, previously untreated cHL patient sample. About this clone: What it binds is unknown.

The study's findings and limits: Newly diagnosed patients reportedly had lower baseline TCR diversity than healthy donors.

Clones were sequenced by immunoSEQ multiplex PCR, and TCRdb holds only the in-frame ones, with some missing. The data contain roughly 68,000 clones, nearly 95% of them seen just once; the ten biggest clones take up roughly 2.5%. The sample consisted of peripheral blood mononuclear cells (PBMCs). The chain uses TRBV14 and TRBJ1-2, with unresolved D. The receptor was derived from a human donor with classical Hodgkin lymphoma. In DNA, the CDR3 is TGTGCCAGCAGTCCTATGGCAGGCCGGGGCTACACCTTC. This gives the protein CASSPMAGRGYTF.